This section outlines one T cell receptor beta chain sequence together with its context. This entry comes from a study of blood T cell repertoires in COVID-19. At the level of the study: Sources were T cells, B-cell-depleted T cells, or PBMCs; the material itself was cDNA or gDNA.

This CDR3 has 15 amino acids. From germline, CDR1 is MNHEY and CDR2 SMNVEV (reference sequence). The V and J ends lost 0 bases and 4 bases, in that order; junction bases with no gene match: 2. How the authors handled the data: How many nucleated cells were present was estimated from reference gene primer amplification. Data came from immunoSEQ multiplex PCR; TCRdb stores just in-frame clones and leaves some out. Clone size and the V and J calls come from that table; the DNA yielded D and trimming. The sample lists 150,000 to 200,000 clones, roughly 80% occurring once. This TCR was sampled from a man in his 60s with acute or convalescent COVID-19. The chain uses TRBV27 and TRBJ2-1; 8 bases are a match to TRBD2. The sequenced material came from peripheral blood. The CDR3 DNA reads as TGTGCCAGCAGTTTATCCGTAGCGGGGTACAATGAGCAGTTCTTC. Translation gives CASSLSVAGYNEQFF.